The 9 T cell receptor beta chains presented below share a single source sample, sequenced in a study of shared clonotypes between healthy human individuals. Sequencing used immunoSEQ multiplex PCR; TCRdb keeps in-frame clones, though not all of them. The sample lists more than 2 million clones, around 95% seen once, with under 0.15% in the top ten. The sequencing input was naive CD4+ T cells sorted from blood. Subset meaning: CD45RA+ positively selected. The receptors were sampled from a man aged 18 to 29 in good health.

J is TRBJ2-3 and V is TRBV5-6; TRBD2 matches at 11 bases. This CDR3 has 17 residues. Germline V gene sequence: CDR1 SGHDT, CDR2 YYEEEE. With V trimmed by 1 base and J by 4 bases, 8 bases remained unmatched. The CDR3 region is CASSLTSGGSKSDTQYF. CDR3 nucleotides: TGTGCCAGCAGCTTGACTAGCGGGGGCTCCAAGTCAGATACGCAGTATTTT.

On this clone: Other DNA sequences from this sample encode an identical CDR3 as well. The V gene is TRBV7-2, the J gene TRBJ2-1; D is uncertain. Trimming removed 0 bases from V and 10 bases from J, with 7 bases in between. Germline V gene lookup returns CDR1 SGHTA and CDR2 FQGNSA. The CDR3 length is 12 residues. This chain's CDR3 is CASSLAVGEQFF. Here the CDR3 DNA reads TGTGCCAGCAGCTTAGCGGTCGGGGAGCAGTTCTTC.

The genes are TRBV18 and TRBJ2-1; 13 bases match TRBD2. V lost 2 bases and J lost 4; bases outside the gene matches: 8. Germline lookup yields CDR1 KGHSH and CDR2 LQKENI. The CDR3 length is 18 residues. CDR3 DNA: TGTGCCAGCTCACCATCAACCTCGACTAGCGGGAGGTACAATGAGCAGTTCTTC. It codes for CASSPSTSTSGRYNEQFF.

CDR3 DNA sequence: TGTGCCATCAGGGGGAGCAATCAGCCCCAGCATTTT. Translation: CAIRGSNQPQHF. V and J are TRBV10-3 and TRBJ1-5; D is uncertain. Per the germline V gene, CDR1 is ENHRY and CDR2 is SYGVKD. The CDR3 contains 12 residues. The V end was cut by 6 bases, the J end by 1 base, with 4 bases between.

CDR3 in amino acids: CASSATDGKIRNTIYF. CDR3 DNA sequence: TGCGCCAGCAGTGCCACGGACGGGAAAATCAGAAACACCATATATTTT. This rearrangement joins TRBV10-1 to TRBJ1-3; D call uncertain. Trimming left V 4 bases short and J 5 bases short, with 18 bases between. Germline assignment: CDR1 WNHNN and CDR2 SYGVQD (reference sequence). This CDR3 is built from 16 residues.

The gene calls are TRBV9 and TRBJ2-1, with TRBD2 matching 8 bases. The CDR3 runs to 13 residues. Germline CDR1 SGDLS, CDR2 YYNGEE. V shed 6 bases, J shed 6 bases, and the junction held 5 bases outside the gene matches. The CDR3 DNA reads as TGTGCCAGCAAAAGCGGGGGTTCCAATGAGCAGTTCTTC. Amino acid sequence: CASKSGGSNEQFF.

The chain links TRBV7-2 to TRBJ2-7; tentative D call: TRBD2 (5 bases). The CDR3 is 13 amino acids. CDR1 SGHTA and CDR2 FQGNSA come from the germline V gene. Deletions cut 8 bases from V and 3 bases from J, with 14 bases between. The CDR3 protein is CASRQGSGYEQYF. As DNA, the CDR3 is TGTGCCAGCCGTCAAGGCAGCGGCTACGAGCAGTACTTC.

The gene calls are TRBV5-1 and TRBJ2-7; 7 bases match TRBD1. J was trimmed by 2 bases and V by 3 bases; bases with no gene match: 17. The CDR3 is made up of 18 amino acids. CDR1 is SGHRS, CDR2 YFSETQ, per germline. The CDR3 DNA follows: TGCGCCAGCAGCTCGAGACAGGGTAATGTAAAAGTGACCTACGAGCAGTACTTC. Residues: CASSSRQGNVKVTYEQYF.

The V and J genes are TRBV12-5 and TRBJ1-1; D not certain. The germline gives CDR1 LGHNT, CDR2 FRNRAP. The V and J ends lost 3 bases and 0 bases respectively, with 8 bases between them. The length of the CDR3 is 14 residues. In DNA form, the CDR3 reads TGTGCTAGTGGTTTAAACACCATGAACACTGAAGCTTTCTTT. Protein product: CASGLNTMNTEAFF.